This T cell receptor (beta chain) is drawn from a study of tumor-infiltrating lymphocytes in primary liver carcinoma. Notes on this clonotype: A much larger clone sits a single nucleotide away, making a read error possible.

Bulk tissue was left unsorted, and RNA and DNA were co-extracted from about 21-30 mg of it. The input was about 490 ng total RNA; TCR beta cDNA was made from it with a constant-region primer. Amplification in three nested multiplex PCR rounds with slightly modified ARM-PCR gave rise to TCR beta libraries. TRBV1-TRBV30 forward primers paired with a C-beta reverse primer drove the first two PCR rounds, approximately 11 cycles each. One entry per CDR3 protein results from TCRdb running MiXCR on the multiplex PCR reads. The sample has more than 75,000 distinct CDR3 sequences; around 70% are singletons. The CDR3 has 13 residues. Germline V gene data show CDR1 as SEHNR and CDR2 as FQNEAQ (reference sequence).

The chain carries TRBV7-9 and TRBJ2-7; a weak D match, TRBD2 (5 bases). The sequence was obtained from a man aged 35 to 55 with primary liver carcinoma and hepatitis B virus infection. Material: liver tumor tissue from sampling region 1. The subset was: tumor region T1, superior pole. The CDR3 spells CASSSLGEYEQCF. The CDR3 bases are TGTGCCAGCAGCTCCCTCGGGGAATACGAGCAGTGCTTC.